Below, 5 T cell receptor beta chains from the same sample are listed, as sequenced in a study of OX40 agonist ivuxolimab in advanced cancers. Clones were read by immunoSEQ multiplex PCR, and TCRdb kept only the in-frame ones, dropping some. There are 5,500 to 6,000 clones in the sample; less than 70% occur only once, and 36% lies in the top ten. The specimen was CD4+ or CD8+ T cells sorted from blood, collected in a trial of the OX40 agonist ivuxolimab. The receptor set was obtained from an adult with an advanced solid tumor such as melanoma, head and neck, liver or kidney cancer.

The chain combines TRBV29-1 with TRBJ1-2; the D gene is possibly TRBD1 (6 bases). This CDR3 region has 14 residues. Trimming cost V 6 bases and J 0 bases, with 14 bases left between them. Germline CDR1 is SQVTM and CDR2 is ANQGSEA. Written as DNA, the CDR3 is TGCAGCGTGGGTGCCCAGGGGACTAACTATGGCTACACCTTC. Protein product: CSVGAQGTNYGYTF. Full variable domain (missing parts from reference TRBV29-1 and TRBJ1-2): SAVISQKPSRDICQRGTSLTIQCQVDSQVTMMFWYRQQPGQSLTLIATANQGSEATYESGFVIDKFPISRPNLTFSTLTVSNMSPEDSSIYLCSVGAQGTNYGYTFGSGTRLTVV.

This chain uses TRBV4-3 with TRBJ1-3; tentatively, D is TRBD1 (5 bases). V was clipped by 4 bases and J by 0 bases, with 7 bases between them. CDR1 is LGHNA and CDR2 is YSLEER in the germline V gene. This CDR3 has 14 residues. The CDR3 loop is CASSLGGSGNTIYF. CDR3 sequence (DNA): TGCGCCAGCAGCCTGGGGGGCTCTGGAAACACCATATATTTT.

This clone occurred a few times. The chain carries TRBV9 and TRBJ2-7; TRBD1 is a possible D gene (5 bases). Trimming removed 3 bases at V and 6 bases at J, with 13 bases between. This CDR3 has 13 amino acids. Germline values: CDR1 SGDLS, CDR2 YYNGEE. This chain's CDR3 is CASSAVQGLEQYF. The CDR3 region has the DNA TGTGCCAGCAGCGCTGTTCAGGGCCTCGAGCAGTACTTC.

CDR3 coding DNA: TGTGCCAGCAGCCTTTCTCCGGGCTATTCGGGCTACACCTTC. Translation gives CASSLSPGYSGYTF. The chain has TRBV13 and TRBJ1-2; D not resolved. The CDR3 loop spans 14 amino acids. The ends were cut back, 5 bases at V and 8 bases at J, with 18 bases in the middle. Germline CDR1 PRHDT, CDR2 FYEKMQ (reference sequence).

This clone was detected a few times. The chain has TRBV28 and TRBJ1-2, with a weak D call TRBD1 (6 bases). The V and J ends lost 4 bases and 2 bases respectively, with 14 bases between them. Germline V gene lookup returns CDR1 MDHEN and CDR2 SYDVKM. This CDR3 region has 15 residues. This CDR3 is CASSSMTGLNYGYTF. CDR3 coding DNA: TGTGCCAGCAGTTCCATGACAGGACTCAACTATGGCTACACCTTC.